These 4 T cell receptor beta chains were all obtained from the same sample, sequenced in a study of cytomegalovirus exposure and HLA in healthy donors. The primer mix had 60 Vbeta and 13 Jbeta primers. The data were produced by immunoSEQ multiplex PCR, yet TCRdb's version contains in-frame clones alone and is incomplete. The sample shows about 260,000 clones, 84% of them seen only once. Sequenced: PBMCs. Source of these receptors: a woman in her thirties or forties in good health and CMV-seropositive.

V gene TRBV30 combines with J gene TRBJ2-1; 9 nucleotides align to TRBD2. V shed 2 bases and J 0 bases; nucleotides not matched to a gene: 2. This CDR3 spans 15 amino acids. Germline V CDR1 and CDR2: GTSNPN, SVGIG (reference sequence). The CDR3: CAWSRGGGSYNEQFF. The CDR3 region has the DNA TGTGCCTGGAGTCGCGGGGGGGGCTCCTACAATGAGCAGTTCTTC.

This chain links TRBV2 with TRBJ2-2; 11 nucleotides align to TRBD1. Trimming cost V 6 bases and J 6 bases; bases outside gene matches: 0. The CDR3 consists of 13 residues. The germline gives CDR1 SNHLY, CDR2 FYNNEI. The CDR3 DNA follows: TGTGCCAGCAGGGGACAGGGGGCCGGGGAGCTGTTTTTT. This codes for CASRGQGAGELFF.

Here the CDR3 reads CASSYGGLTNEKLFF. CDR3 nucleotide sequence: TGTGCCAGCAGTTACGGTGGGCTAACTAATGAAAAACTGTTTTTT. The chain links TRBV6-5 to TRBJ1-4; D remains ambiguous. This CDR3 is 15 amino acids long. Germline V lookup: CDR1 MNHEY, CDR2 SVGAGI. Trimming left V 2 bases short and J 1 base short, with 8 bases between.

The chain links TRBV4-2 to TRBJ2-3, with 10 bases lining up with TRBD2. V shed 0 bases, J shed 0 bases, and the junction held 6 bases outside the gene matches. This CDR3 spans 18 amino acids. The germline CDR1 and CDR2 sequences are LGHNA and YNFKEQ. The CDR3 sequence: CASSQEGTSGVSTDTQYF. The CDR3 DNA is TGTGCCAGCAGCCAAGAAGGAACTAGCGGGGTTAGCACAGATACGCAGTATTTT.